This TCR beta chain was observed in a study of identical twins. Study-wide results and caveats: Out-of-frame beta sequences exhibited a weaker degree of excess twin sharing.

This CDR3 has 13 amino acids. The germline V gene has CDR1 SQVTM and CDR2 ANQGSEA. The V gene end was trimmed by 6 bases and the J gene end by 8 bases; junction bases not matched to a gene: 11. TCRdb reprocessed the 5' RACE reads with MiXCR, giving one entry per CDR3 protein. This table holds about 530,000 distinct CDR3 sequences, approximately 14% found once. This clonotype was seen a few times. Its antigen is currently unknown. These data also formed part of another study, on yellow fever vaccine responses in identical twins. Per that study: Vaccine T cell responses of twins reportedly seemed partly convergent and partly personalized.

This clonotype was sampled from a young woman in good health. The chain recombines TRBV29-1 with TRBJ1-1; the match to TRBD1 covers 8 bases. The material sequenced was CD4+ T cells sorted from blood. The CDR3 protein is CSVEITYRGEAFF. The CDR3 DNA sequence: TGCAGCGTAGAAATAACCTACAGGGGGGAAGCTTTCTTT.